These T cell receptor beta chains were read from a single sample in a study of blood T cell repertoires in COVID-19. Some clones are missing from TCRdb's copy, which holds only in-frame ones; the method was immunoSEQ multiplex PCR. The table records 110,000 to 150,000 clones, over 65% of them present only once. Sequenced material: PBMCs or T cells enriched from blood (not recorded which). These receptors were taken from a woman aged 50 to 65 who had recovered from COVID-19. Both conserved end residues are part of each CDR3. D genes are given only for firm matches. Some rows mark clone size as missing; the rest say once, few, many or name a class of expanded clone.

j_call: TRBJ1-3
clone_size: -
v_call: TRBV6-5
d_call: TRBD1
cdr3_nt: TGTGCCAGCAGTTATGACAGGGGAGGGAACACCATATATTTT
cdr3_aa: CASSYDRGGNTIYF

j_call: TRBJ2-3
clone_size: -
v_call: TRBV24-1
d_call: TRBD1
cdr3_nt: TGTGCCACCAGTGACGCACGGGCCGGGACAGGACACACAGATACGCAGTATTTT
cdr3_aa: CATSDARAGTGHTDTQYF

j_call: TRBJ1-1
clone_size: -
v_call: TRBV5-1
d_call: TRBD1
cdr3_nt: TGCGCCAGCAGCCTAAGGGGGCATAGCACTGAAGCTTTCTTT
cdr3_aa: CASSLRGHSTEAFF

j_call: TRBJ2-1
clone_size: medium-sized
v_call: TRBV29-1
d_call: -
cdr3_nt: TGCAGCGTTGACGTGACTCCAAATGAGCAGTTCTTC
cdr3_aa: CSVDVTPNEQFF

j_call: TRBJ1-3
clone_size: -
v_call: TRBV28
d_call: -
cdr3_nt: TGTGCCAGCAGTTTAGGGGGGGGTAACTCTGGAAACACCATATATTTT
cdr3_aa: CASSLGGGNSGNTIYF

j_call: TRBJ1-5
clone_size: -
v_call: TRBV15
d_call: -
cdr3_nt: TGTGCCACCAGCAGAGGTAACATAAATAGCAATCAGCCCCAGCATTTT
cdr3_aa: CATSRGNINSNQPQHF

j_call: TRBJ1-2
clone_size: -
v_call: TRBV6-1
d_call: -
cdr3_nt: TGTGCCAGCAGTGAAGCGCCGGGGGATAACTATGGCTACACCTTC
cdr3_aa: CASSEAPGDNYGYTF

j_call: TRBJ2-2
clone_size: -
v_call: TRBV24-1
d_call: -
cdr3_nt: TGTGCCACCAGTGCCGGGACAACGAACACCGGGGAGCTGTTTTTT
cdr3_aa: CATSAGTTNTGELFF

j_call: TRBJ1-6
clone_size: -
v_call: TRBV9
d_call: -
cdr3_nt: TGTGCCAGCAGCCTTAGGGGGTCCTATAATTCACCCCTCCACTTT
cdr3_aa: CASSLRGSYNSPLHF

j_call: TRBJ2-7
clone_size: -
v_call: TRBV6-5
d_call: -
cdr3_nt: TGTGCCAGCAGTTACTCTAGGGGAAGCTCCTACGAGCAGTACTTC
cdr3_aa: CASSYSRGSSYEQYF

j_call: TRBJ2-5
clone_size: -
v_call: TRBV11-2
d_call: -
cdr3_nt: TGTGCCAGCAGCTTGGTGGTGAGCCAAGAGACCCAGTACTTC
cdr3_aa: CASSLVVSQETQYF

j_call: TRBJ1-1
clone_size: -
v_call: TRBV29-1
d_call: TRBD1
cdr3_nt: TGCAGCGTCTCTGCCCCTCCAGGGGGGAACACTGAAGCTTTCTTT
cdr3_aa: CSVSAPPGGNTEAFF

j_call: TRBJ1-6
clone_size: few
v_call: TRBV7-9
d_call: -
cdr3_nt: TGTGCCAGCAGCTTAGCCGCGCGGGGGTCACCCCTCCACTTT
cdr3_aa: CASSLAARGSPLHF

j_call: TRBJ1-6
clone_size: -
v_call: TRBV9
d_call: -
cdr3_nt: TGTGCCAGCAGCGTAGAGCAGGTTAATTCACCCCTCCACTTT
cdr3_aa: CASSVEQVNSPLHF

j_call: TRBJ2-1
clone_size: -
v_call: TRBV5-1
d_call: TRBD1
cdr3_nt: TGCGCCAGCAGCTCGACAGGGATCAAGGAGAATGAGCAGTTCTTC
cdr3_aa: CASSSTGIKENEQFF

j_call: TRBJ1-5
clone_size: -
v_call: TRBV18
d_call: TRBD1
cdr3_nt: TGTGCCAGCTCAAGACAGGGGGGATCGGGTCGCAATCAGCCCCAGCATTTT
cdr3_aa: CASSRQGGSGRNQPQHF

j_call: TRBJ1-1
clone_size: few
v_call: TRBV4-1
d_call: -
cdr3_nt: TGCGCCAGCAGCCCCCAGGGCTTAAACACTGAAGCTTTCTTT
cdr3_aa: CASSPQGLNTEAFF

j_call: TRBJ1-2
clone_size: -
v_call: TRBV12-3/TRBV12-4
d_call: TRBD1
cdr3_nt: TGTGCCAGCAGTTTCGGACAGGGAGAAGGCTACACCTTC
cdr3_aa: CASSFGQGEGYTF

j_call: TRBJ2-7
clone_size: -
v_call: TRBV7-2
d_call: -
cdr3_nt: TGTGCCAGCAGCTCCCGGAGGGGCTACGAGCAGTACTTC
cdr3_aa: CASSSRRGYEQYF

j_call: TRBJ2-1
clone_size: many
v_call: TRBV4-2
d_call: TRBD2
cdr3_nt: TGTGCCAGCAGCCAAGACATTAGCGGGTCCGATGAGCAGTTCTTC
cdr3_aa: CASSQDISGSDEQFF

j_call: TRBJ2-5
clone_size: -
v_call: TRBV14
d_call: -
cdr3_nt: TGTGCCAGCAGCCCCCGGCGGGGTAGGGAGACCCAGTACTTC
cdr3_aa: CASSPRRGRETQYF

j_call: TRBJ2-1
clone_size: -
v_call: TRBV19
d_call: TRBD2
cdr3_nt: TGTGCCAGTAGTATGCTAACGGGGGGGAGCTCCTACAATGAGCAGTTCTTC
cdr3_aa: CASSMLTGGSSYNEQFF

j_call: TRBJ2-3
clone_size: -
v_call: TRBV28
d_call: TRBD2
cdr3_nt: TGTGCCAGCAGTAGGGCTAGCGGAATCACAGATACGCAGTATTTT
cdr3_aa: CASSRASGITDTQYF

j_call: TRBJ1-2
clone_size: -
v_call: TRBV15
d_call: TRBD1
cdr3_nt: TGTGCCACCAGCAGAGATTACCAGGGACAGCACTATGGCTACACCTTC
cdr3_aa: CATSRDYQGQHYGYTF

j_call: TRBJ2-1
clone_size: -
v_call: TRBV24-1
d_call: TRBD2
cdr3_nt: TGTGCCACCAGTGATCGTCCCGGGACTAGCGGGGGGGCTTACAATGAGCAGTTCTTC
cdr3_aa: CATSDRPGTSGGAYNEQFF

j_call: TRBJ1-2
clone_size: -
v_call: TRBV19
d_call: -
cdr3_nt: TGTGCCAGTAGGCCACCCGGCGGGGCTAACTATGGCTACACCTTC
cdr3_aa: CASRPPGGANYGYTF

j_call: TRBJ1-2
clone_size: few
v_call: TRBV3-1/TRBV3-2
d_call: TRBD1
cdr3_nt: TGTGCCAGCAGCCAAGTTCAGGGGGCGATGGATGGCTACACCTTC
cdr3_aa: CASSQVQGAMDGYTF

j_call: TRBJ2-7
clone_size: -
v_call: TRBV4-1
d_call: -
cdr3_nt: TGCGCCAGCAGCCAAGAGGCGCAGGCTCCTACCTACGAGCAGTACTTC
cdr3_aa: CASSQEAQAPTYEQYF

j_call: TRBJ1-2
clone_size: -
v_call: TRBV3-1/TRBV3-2
d_call: -
cdr3_nt: TGTGCCAGCAGCCAAGATCGGCAGGCTCCGCGCTACACCTTC
cdr3_aa: CASSQDRQAPRYTF

j_call: TRBJ1-2
clone_size: few
v_call: TRBV3-1/TRBV3-2
d_call: -
cdr3_nt: TGTGCCAGCAGCCAAATGACACAGGGCTATGGCTACACCTTC
cdr3_aa: CASSQMTQGYGYTF

j_call: TRBJ1-2
clone_size: -
v_call: TRBV10-3
d_call: TRBD1
cdr3_nt: TGTGCCATCGGCCAGGGACAGGCACTGAACTATGGCTACACCTTC
cdr3_aa: CAIGQGQALNYGYTF

j_call: TRBJ1-2
clone_size: -
v_call: TRBV28
d_call: TRBD1
cdr3_nt: TGTGCCAGCACCCCGGCCGGGACAGGCTATGGCTACACCTTC
cdr3_aa: CASTPAGTGYGYTF

j_call: TRBJ2-1
clone_size: -
v_call: TRBV6-5
d_call: -
cdr3_nt: TGTGCCAGCATCCTGGAGAGGCTCAATGAGCAGTTCTTC
cdr3_aa: CASILERLNEQFF

j_call: TRBJ2-3
clone_size: few
v_call: TRBV18
d_call: TRBD2
cdr3_nt: TGTGCCAGCTCATCAGCGGGGTACAGCACAGATACGCAGTATTTT
cdr3_aa: CASSSAGYSTDTQYF

j_call: TRBJ1-4
clone_size: -
v_call: TRBV7-9
d_call: TRBD1
cdr3_nt: TGTGCCAGCAGCCCGAACCGCGACAGGGGGCCTGAAAAACTGTTTTTT
cdr3_aa: CASSPNRDRGPEKLFF

j_call: TRBJ2-7
clone_size: -
v_call: TRBV20-1
d_call: TRBD1
cdr3_nt: TGCAGTGCTAGTTTGTTGGGACAGGGGAAAATGAAATCCTACGAGCAGTACTTC
cdr3_aa: CSASLLGQGKMKSYEQYF